The clone carrying this T cell receptor (beta chain) occurred once. These data are taken from a study of blood T cell repertoires in COVID-19. Study context: The cDNA or gDNA used as material had been derived from T cells, B-cell-depleted T cells, or PBMCs.

Source study methods: Estimated nucleated cell counts came from reference gene primer amplification. TCRdb's copy holds only in-frame clones and misses some; the assay was immunoSEQ multiplex PCR. The V and J calls and the clone size are those of that table, but D and trimming were determined from the DNA. The table records around 160,000 clones, over 80% of them present only once. The length of the CDR3 is 16 residues. V was clipped by 4 bases and J by 5 bases; unmatched bases: 7. Germline CDR1 reads SGHRS; CDR2 reads YFSETQ. This receptor was identified in a woman aged 40 to 50 with active or convalescent COVID-19. The chain combines TRBV5-1 with TRBJ2-5, with 14 positions matching TRBD2. Sequencing input: peripheral blood. CDR3: CASSPGTSGRSETQYF. The CDR3 DNA reads as TGCGCCAGCAGCCCGGGGACTAGCGGGAGATCCGAGACCCAGTACTTC.